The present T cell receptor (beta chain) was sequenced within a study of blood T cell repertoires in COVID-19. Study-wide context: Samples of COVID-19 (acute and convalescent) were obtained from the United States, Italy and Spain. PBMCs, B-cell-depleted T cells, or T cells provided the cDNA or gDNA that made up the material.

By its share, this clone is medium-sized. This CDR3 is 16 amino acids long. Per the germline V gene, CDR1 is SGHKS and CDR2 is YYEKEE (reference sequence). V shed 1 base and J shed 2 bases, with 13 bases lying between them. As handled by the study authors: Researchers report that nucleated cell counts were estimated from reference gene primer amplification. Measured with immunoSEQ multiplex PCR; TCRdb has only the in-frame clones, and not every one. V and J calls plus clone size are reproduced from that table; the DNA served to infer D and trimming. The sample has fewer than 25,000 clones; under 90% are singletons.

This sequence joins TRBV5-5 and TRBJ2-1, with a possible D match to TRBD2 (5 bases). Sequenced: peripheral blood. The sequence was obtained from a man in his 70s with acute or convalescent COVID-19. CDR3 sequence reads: CASSLTGRSPYNEQFF. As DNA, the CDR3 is TGTGCCAGCAGCTTGACTGGGAGAAGCCCCTACAATGAGCAGTTCTTC.